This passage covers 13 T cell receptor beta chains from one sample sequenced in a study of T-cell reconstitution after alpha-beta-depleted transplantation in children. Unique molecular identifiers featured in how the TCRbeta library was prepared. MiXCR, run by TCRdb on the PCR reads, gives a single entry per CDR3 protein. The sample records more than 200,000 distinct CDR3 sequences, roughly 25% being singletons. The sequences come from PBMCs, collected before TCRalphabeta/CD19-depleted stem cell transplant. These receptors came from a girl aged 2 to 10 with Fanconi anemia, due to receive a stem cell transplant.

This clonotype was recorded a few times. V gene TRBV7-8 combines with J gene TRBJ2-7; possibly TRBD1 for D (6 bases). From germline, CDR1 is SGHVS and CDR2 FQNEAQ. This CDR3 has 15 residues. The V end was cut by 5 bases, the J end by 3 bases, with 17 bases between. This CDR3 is CASSRRDTGYYEQYF. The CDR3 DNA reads TGTGCCAGCAGCCGCCGGGACACTGGATACTACGAGCAGTACTTC.

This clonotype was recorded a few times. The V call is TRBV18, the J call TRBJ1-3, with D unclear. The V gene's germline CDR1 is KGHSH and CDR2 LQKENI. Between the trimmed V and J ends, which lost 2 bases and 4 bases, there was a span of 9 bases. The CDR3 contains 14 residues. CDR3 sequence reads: CASSPDGRGNTIYF. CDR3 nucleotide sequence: TGTGCCAGCTCACCAGACGGTAGAGGAAACACCATATATTTT. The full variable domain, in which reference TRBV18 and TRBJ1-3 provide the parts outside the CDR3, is NAGVMQNPRHLVRRRGQEARLRCSPMKGHSHVYWYRQLPEEGLKFMVYLQKENIIDESGMPKERFSAEFPKEGPSILRIQQVVRGDSAAYFCASSPDGRGNTIYFGEGSWLTVV.

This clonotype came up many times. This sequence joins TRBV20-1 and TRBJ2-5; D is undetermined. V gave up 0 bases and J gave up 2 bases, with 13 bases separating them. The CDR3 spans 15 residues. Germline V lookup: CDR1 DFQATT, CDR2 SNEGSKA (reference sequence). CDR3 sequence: CSARELEFIQETQYF. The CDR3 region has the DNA TGCAGTGCTAGAGAATTGGAATTTATACAAGAGACCCAGTACTTC.

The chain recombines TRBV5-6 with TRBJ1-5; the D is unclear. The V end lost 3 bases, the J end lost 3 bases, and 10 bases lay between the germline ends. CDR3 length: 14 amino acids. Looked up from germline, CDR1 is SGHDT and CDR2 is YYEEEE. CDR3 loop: CASSYGPINQPQHF. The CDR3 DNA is TGTGCCAGCAGCTATGGACCGATCAATCAGCCCCAGCATTTT.

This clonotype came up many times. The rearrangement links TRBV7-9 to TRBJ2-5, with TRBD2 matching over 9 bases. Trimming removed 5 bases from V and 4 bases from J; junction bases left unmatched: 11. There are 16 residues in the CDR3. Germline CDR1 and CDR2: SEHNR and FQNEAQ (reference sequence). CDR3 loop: CASSQTRLAVRETQYF. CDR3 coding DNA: TGTGCCAGCAGCCAGACGAGACTAGCGGTACGAGAGACCCAGTACTTC.

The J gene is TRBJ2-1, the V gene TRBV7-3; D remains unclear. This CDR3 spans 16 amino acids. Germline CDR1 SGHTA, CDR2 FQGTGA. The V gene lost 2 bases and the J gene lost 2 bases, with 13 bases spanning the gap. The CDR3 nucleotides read TGTGCCAGCAGCTTATGGGAATCAGCGCCCTACAATGAGCAGTTCTTC. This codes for CASSLWESAPYNEQFF.

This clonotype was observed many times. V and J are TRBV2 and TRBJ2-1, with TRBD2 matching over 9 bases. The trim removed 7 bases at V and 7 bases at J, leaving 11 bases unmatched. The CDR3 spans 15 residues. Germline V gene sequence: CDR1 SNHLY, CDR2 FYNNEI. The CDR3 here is CASTVLAGAGNEQFF. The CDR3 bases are TGTGCCAGCACGGTATTAGCGGGGGCAGGGAATGAGCAGTTCTTC.

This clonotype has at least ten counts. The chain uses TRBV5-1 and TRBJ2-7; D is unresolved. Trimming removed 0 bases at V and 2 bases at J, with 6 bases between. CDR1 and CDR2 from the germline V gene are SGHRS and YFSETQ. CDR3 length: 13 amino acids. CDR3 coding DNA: TGCGCCAGCAGCTTGGTCCCGACCTACGAGCAGTACTTC. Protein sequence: CASSLVPTYEQYF.

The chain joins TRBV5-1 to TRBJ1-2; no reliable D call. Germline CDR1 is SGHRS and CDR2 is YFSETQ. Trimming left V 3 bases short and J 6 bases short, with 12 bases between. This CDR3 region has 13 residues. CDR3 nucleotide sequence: TGCGCCAGCAGCTCTGGGCCCCTTGATGGCTACACCTTC. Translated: CASSSGPLDGYTF.

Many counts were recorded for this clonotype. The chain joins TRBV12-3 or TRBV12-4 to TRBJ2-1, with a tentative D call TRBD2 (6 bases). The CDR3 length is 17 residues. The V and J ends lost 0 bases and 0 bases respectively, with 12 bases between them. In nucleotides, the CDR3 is TGTGCCAGCAGTTTAGCGATAACGACTAGCTCCTACAATGAGCAGTTCTTC. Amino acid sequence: CASSLAITTSSYNEQFF.

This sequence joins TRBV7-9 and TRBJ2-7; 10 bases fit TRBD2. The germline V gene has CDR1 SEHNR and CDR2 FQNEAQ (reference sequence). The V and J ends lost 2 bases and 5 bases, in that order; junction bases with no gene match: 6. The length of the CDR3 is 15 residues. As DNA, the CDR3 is TGTGCCAGCAGCTTAAGAAGCGGGAGGGCCCACGAGCAGTACTTC. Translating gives CASSLRSGRAHEQYF.

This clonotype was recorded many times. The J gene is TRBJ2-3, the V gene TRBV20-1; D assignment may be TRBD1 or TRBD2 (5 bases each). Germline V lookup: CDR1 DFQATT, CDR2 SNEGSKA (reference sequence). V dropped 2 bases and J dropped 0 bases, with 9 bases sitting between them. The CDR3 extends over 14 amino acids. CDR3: CSARRDGSTDTQYF. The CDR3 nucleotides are TGCAGTGCTAGAAGGGACGGAAGCACAGATACGCAGTATTTT.

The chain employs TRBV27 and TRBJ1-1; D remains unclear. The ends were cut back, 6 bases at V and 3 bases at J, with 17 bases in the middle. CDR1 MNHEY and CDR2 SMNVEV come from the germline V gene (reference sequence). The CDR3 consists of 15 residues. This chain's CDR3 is CASRQDGLIDTEAFF. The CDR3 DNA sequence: TGTGCCAGCAGGCAAGACGGGTTAATAGACACTGAAGCTTTCTTT.